What follows are 6 T cell receptor beta chains derived from one specimen sequenced in a study of tumor-infiltrating lymphocytes in localized non-small cell lung cancer. The repertoire was sequenced with immunoSEQ multiplex PCR; TCRdb's copy has only in-frame clones and lacks some. In the table there are more than 9,000 clones, nearly 65% of which are singletons. Input material: lung tumor tissue. These receptors were collected from a human donor with non-small cell lung cancer.

This clone was seen only a few times. The rearrangement joins TRBV5-5 to TRBJ2-1, with 8 bases fitting TRBD1. The CDR3 consists of 15 residues. CDR1 and CDR2 from the germline V gene are SGHKS and YYEKEE (reference sequence). Trimming took 3 bases from V and 3 from J; bases not matched to a gene: 5. CDR3 bases: TGTGCCAGCAGCTACGACAGGGGCGACTACAATGAGCAGTTCTTC. It translates to CASSYDRGDYNEQFF. Using reference TRBV5-5 and TRBJ2-1 for the parts outside the CDR3, the full variable domain is DAGVTQSPTHLIKTRGQQVTLRCSPISGHKSVSWYQQVLGQGPQFIFQYYEKEERGRGNFPDRFSARQFPNYSSELNVNALLLGDSALYLCASSYDRGDYNEQFFGPGTRLTVL.

The chain combines TRBV11-2 with TRBJ2-5; 9 bases match TRBD1. Germline CDR1 and CDR2: SGHAT and FQNNGV. The CDR3 loop spans 14 amino acids. Losses at the gene ends were 4 bases for V and 5 bases for J; bases not matched to a gene: 5. The CDR3 spells CASSYRGREETQYF. Written as DNA, the CDR3 is TGTGCCAGCAGCTACAGGGGGCGTGAGGAGACCCAGTACTTC.

The chain recombines TRBV5-1 with TRBJ2-7, with D perhaps matching TRBD1 (6 bases). The CDR3 contains 16 residues. With 4 bases removed from V and 0 bases from J, the gap between germline ends came to 17 bases. CDR1 is SGHRS and CDR2 is YFSETQ in the germline V gene. The CDR3 coding sequence is TGCGCCAGCAGCGAAAGTTGGGGACATGGCTCCTACGAGCAGTACTTC. Its protein product is CASSESWGHGSYEQYF.

This chain connects TRBV4-3 to TRBJ1-4; perhaps TRBD1 as D (6 bases). The V gene's germline CDR1 is LGHNA and CDR2 YSLEER. Trimming took 2 bases from V and 3 from J, leaving 13 bases between them. This CDR3 spans 16 amino acids. CDR3 nucleotide sequence: TGCGCCAGCAGCCAAACGGGTGGGGGCCCTAATGAAAAACTGTTTTTT. It specifies CASSQTGGGPNEKLFF.

The chain joins TRBV19 to TRBJ2-2; 8 positions match TRBD1. CDR1 is LNHDA, CDR2 SQIVND, per germline (reference sequence). Trimming removed 1 base from V and 5 bases from J; junction bases left unmatched: 6. The CDR3 runs to 16 residues. CDR3 region: CASSIGQGRRTGELFF. CDR3 coding DNA: TGTGCCAGTAGTATAGGACAGGGGCGCAGGACCGGGGAGCTGTTTTTT. The complete variable domain, with remaining parts taken from reference TRBV19 and TRBJ2-2, reads DGGITQSPKYLFRKEGQNVTLSCEQNLNHDAMYWYRQDPGQGLRLIYYSQIVNDFQKGDIAEGYSVSREKKESFPLTVTSAQKNPTAFYLCASSIGQGRRTGELFFGEGSRLTVL.

The rearrangement uses TRBV18 and TRBJ1-1, with D possibly being TRBD1 (5 bases). Deletions cut 3 bases from V and 0 bases from J, with 11 bases between. This CDR3 contains 15 residues. Looked up from germline, CDR1 is KGHSH and CDR2 is LQKENI. The CDR3 sequence: CASSPTRGLNTEAFF. CDR3 DNA sequence: TGTGCCAGCTCACCCACGAGGGGCTTGAACACTGAAGCTTTCTTT. Full variable domain (outside the CDR3, taken from reference TRBV18 and TRBJ1-1): NAGVMQNPRHLVRRRGQEARLRCSPMKGHSHVYWYRQLPEEGLKFMVYLQKENIIDESGMPKERFSAEFPKEGPSILRIQQVVRGDSAAYFCASSPTRGLNTEAFFGQGTRLTVV.